This T cell receptor beta chain was captured in a study of CD8+CD57+ T cells in acquired aplastic anemia. On the study more broadly: Sorted CD4+ and CD8+ cells yielded roughly 3.5 ug of DNA on average. General study points: Roughly 27 sequences, all CD8+ CDR3, were shared between patients and controls.

CDR3 length equals 17 residues. Germline V gene lookup returns CDR1 MNHNY and CDR2 SVGAGI (reference sequence). Deletions cut 2 bases from V and 0 bases from J, with 17 bases between. Template material for TCR beta VDJ and CDR3 profiling consisted of genomic DNA. TCRdb redid the calling of the reads with MiXCR, one entry per CDR3 protein. Among a few hundred thousand distinct CDR3 sequences, about half were seen once, and the ten largest hold about 20%. This clonotype was picked up many times. Its antigen is currently unknown. Patients included in sequencing had previously demonstrated CD8+CD57+ cell expansion by flow cytometry. The patients all had a severe acquired aplastic anemia diagnosis. No patient had been given any therapy when blood was sampled.

Sequencing was done on a sample of sorted CD4+, CD8+, or CD8+CD57+ T cells (not recorded which) from PBMCs. The origin of this receptor is a human donor with aplastic anemia. The V gene is TRBV6-6, the J gene TRBJ2-7, with D possibly being TRBD2 (7 bases). The CDR3: CASSYARGAGPSYEQYF. Written as DNA, the CDR3 is TGTGCCAGCAGTTACGCCCGGGGGGCGGGGCCCTCCTACGAGCAGTACTTC.